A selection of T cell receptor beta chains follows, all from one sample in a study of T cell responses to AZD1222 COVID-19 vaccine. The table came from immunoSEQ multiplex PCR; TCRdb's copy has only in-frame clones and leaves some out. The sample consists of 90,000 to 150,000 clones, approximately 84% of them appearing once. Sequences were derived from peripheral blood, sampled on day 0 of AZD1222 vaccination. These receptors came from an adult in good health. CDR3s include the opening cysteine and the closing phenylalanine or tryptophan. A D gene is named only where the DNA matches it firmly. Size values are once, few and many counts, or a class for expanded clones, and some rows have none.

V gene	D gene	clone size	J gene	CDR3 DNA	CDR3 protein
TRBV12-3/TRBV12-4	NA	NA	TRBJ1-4	TGTGCCAGCGGGGGGGAAAAACTGTTTTTT	CASGGEKLFF
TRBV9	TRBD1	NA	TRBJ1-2	TGTGCCAGCAGTTTTCAGGGGGCGGGCGCTATACCCAACTATGGCTACACCTTC	CASSFQGAGAIPNYGYTF
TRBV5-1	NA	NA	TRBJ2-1	TGCGCCAGCAGCTTGATTAGCGGACACAATGAGCAGTTCTTC	CASSLISGHNEQFF
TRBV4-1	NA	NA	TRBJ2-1	TGCGCCAGCAGCCAAGGGGGGTTGACGAAGGGAGATGAGCAGTTCTTC	CASSQGGLTKGDEQFF
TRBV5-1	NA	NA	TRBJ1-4	TGCGCCAGCAGCTTGGGCAGAGATAATGAAAAACTGTTTTTT	CASSLGRDNEKLFF
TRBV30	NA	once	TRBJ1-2	TGTGCCTGGAGTGTAGTAGGCGGCGACCGACATGGCTACACCTTC	CAWSVVGGDRHGYTF
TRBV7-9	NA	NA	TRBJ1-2	TGTGCCAGCAGCCCAGGAGTTCGCTATGGCTACACCTTC	CASSPGVRYGYTF
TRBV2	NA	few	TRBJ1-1	TGTGCCAGCAGTGAACGTGTAGGGGAAACTGAAGCTTTCTTT	CASSERVGETEAFF
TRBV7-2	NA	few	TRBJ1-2	TGTGCCAGCAGCTTAGAGCCAACAGGGCCGCGGGGCTACACCTTC	CASSLEPTGPRGYTF
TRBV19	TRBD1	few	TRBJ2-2	TGTGCCAGTAGCTTTTGGACAGGGCGGTTCGGTACCGGGGAGCTGTTTTTT	CASSFWTGRFGTGELFF
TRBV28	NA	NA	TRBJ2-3	TGTGCCAGCAGTTTATCTTCCACAGATACGCAGTATTTT	CASSLSSTDTQYF
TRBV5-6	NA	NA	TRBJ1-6	TGTGCCAGCAGCTTGGATGGGGGAGGTAATTCACCCCTCCACTTT	CASSLDGGGNSPLHF
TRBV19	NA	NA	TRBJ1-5	TGTGCCAGTACGCACTTGGGGGGGCAAGGAGGGGATCAGCCCCAGCATTTT	CASTHLGGQGGDQPQHF
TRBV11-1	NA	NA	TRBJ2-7	TGTGCCAGCAGCCCCCGGTGGGGCCTCACCTACGAGCAGTACTTC	CASSPRWGLTYEQYF
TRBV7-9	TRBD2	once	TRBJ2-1	TGTGCCAGCAGCTCAGCGGGAGAGCAGTTCTTC	CASSSAGEQFF
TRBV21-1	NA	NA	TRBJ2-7	TGTGCCAGCAGCAAAATTGGTACTAGCGGGAGGGCCGGCCACGAGCAGTACTTC	CASSKIGTSGRAGHEQYF
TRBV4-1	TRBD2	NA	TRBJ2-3	TGCGCCAGCAGCCAACCACGGGGGGGCACTAGCGGCACAGATACGCAGTATTTT	CASSQPRGGTSGTDTQYF
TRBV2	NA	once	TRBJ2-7	TGTGCCAGCCAGACGGCCACCTCCTACGAGCAGTACTTC	CASQTATSYEQYF
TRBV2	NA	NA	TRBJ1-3	TGTGCCAGCAGTGAACAAGGTCATGGAAACACCATATATTTT	CASSEQGHGNTIYF
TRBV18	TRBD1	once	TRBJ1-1	TGTGCCAGCTCACCCACGACAGGGGATACTGAAGCTTTCTTT	CASSPTTGDTEAFF
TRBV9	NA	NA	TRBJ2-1	TGTGCCAGCAGCGTAGGCGTCAATGAGCAGTTCTTC	CASSVGVNEQFF
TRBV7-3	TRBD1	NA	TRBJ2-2	TGTGCCAGCAGCTTGGACAGGGATGGCGGGGAGCTGTTTTTT	CASSLDRDGGELFF
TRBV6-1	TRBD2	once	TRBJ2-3	TGTGCCAGCAGTGTAGCGGGGCAGACAGATACGCAGTATTTT	CASSVAGQTDTQYF
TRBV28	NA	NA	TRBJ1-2	TGTGCCAGCAGCCCCCCGGGGGCAGGGGCCAGCTACACCTTC	CASSPPGAGASYTF
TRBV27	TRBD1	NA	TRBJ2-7	TGTGCCAGCAGTTTAGGGACAGGCTCCTACGAGCAGTACTTC	CASSLGTGSYEQYF
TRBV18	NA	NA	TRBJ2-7	TGTGCCAGCTCACCGATCGGGGGCGGGGCTGTCCACGAGCAGTACTTC	CASSPIGGGAVHEQYF
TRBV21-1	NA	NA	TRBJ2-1	TGTGCCACCCGACTAGCGGGATGTGCCTACAATGAGCAGTTCTTC	CATRLAGCAYNEQFF
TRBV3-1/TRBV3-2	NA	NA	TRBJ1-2	TGTGCCAGCAGCCAAGCTGAAGCCGGGAGCAGAGGCTACACCTTC	CASSQAEAGSRGYTF
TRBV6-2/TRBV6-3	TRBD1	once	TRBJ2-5	TGTGCCAGCAGCAACCGACAGGGGGCGTCAGAGACCCAGTACTTC	CASSNRQGASETQYF
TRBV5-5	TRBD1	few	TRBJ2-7	TGTGCCAGCAGCTGGGACAGGGCCTCCTACGAGCAGTACTTC	CASSWDRASYEQYF
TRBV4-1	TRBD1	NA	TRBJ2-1	TGCGCCAGCAGCCAAGAAGAGAGGGATTTGACAGGGGGTAGAAATGAGCAGTTCTTC	CASSQEERDLTGGRNEQFF
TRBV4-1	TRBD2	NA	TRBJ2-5	TGCGCCAGCAGGGAACTAGCGCAAGAGACCCAGTACTTC	CASRELAQETQYF
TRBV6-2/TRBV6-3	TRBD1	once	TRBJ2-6	TGTGCCAGCAGTACAGGGGGTGGGGCCAACGTCCTGACTTTC	CASSTGGGANVLTF
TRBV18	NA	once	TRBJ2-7	TGTGCCAGCTCTCAATCACAGGGAAACGAGCAGTACTTC	CASSQSQGNEQYF
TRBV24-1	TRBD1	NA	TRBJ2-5	TGTGCCACCAGTGATTCCAGGGGGCACGGGGAGACCCAGTACTTC	CATSDSRGHGETQYF
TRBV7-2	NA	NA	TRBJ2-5	TGTGCCAGCAGCTCCCGGCCCGGGGCAGGGGCCCAGTACTTC	CASSSRPGAGAQYF
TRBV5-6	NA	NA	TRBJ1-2	TGTGCCAGCAGCTTCGCCCCAGTGGACTATGGCTACACCTTC	CASSFAPVDYGYTF
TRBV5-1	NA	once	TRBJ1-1	TGCGCCACCATGGGGGGTGTGAACACTGAAGCTTTCTTT	CATMGGVNTEAFF
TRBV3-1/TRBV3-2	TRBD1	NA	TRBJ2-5	TGTGCCAGCAGCACACGGACAGGCCAAGAGACCCAGTACTTC	CASSTRTGQETQYF
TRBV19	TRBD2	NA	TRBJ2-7	TGTGCCAGTAGTATAAGACTAGCGGGAGGGGCTCGGGAGCAGTACTTC	CASSIRLAGGAREQYF
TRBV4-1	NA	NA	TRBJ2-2	TGCGCCAGCAGCCAAAGTTGGCAGTCGGAAACCGGGGAGCTGTTTTTT	CASSQSWQSETGELFF
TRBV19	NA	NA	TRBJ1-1	TGTGCCAGTAGTAAACAGGGGAACACTGAAGCTTTCTTT	CASSKQGNTEAFF
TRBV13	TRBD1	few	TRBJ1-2	TGTGCCAGCAGCATGGGACAGGGGGACTATGGCTACACCTTC	CASSMGQGDYGYTF
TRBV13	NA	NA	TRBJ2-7	TGTGCCAGCAGCTTTAGGCCAGACTACGAGCAGTACTTC	CASSFRPDYEQYF
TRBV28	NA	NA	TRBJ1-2	TGTGCCAGCAGTTCGGGAGCACAGACAAACTATGGCTACACCTTC	CASSSGAQTNYGYTF
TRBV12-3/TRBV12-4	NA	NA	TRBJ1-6	TGTGCCAGCAGTCCCTTCAATTCACCCCTCCACTTT	CASSPFNSPLHF
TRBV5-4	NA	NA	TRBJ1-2	TGTGCCAGCAGCTTGGGTAGGACTAACTATGGCTACACCTTC	CASSLGRTNYGYTF
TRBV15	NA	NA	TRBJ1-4	TGTGCCACCAGCAGAGACCGGGGGGAAAAACTGTTTTTT	CATSRDRGEKLFF
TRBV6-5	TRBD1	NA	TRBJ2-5	TGTGCCAGCAGTTACCCGACAGGGGGCGGTCAAGAGACCCAGTACTTC	CASSYPTGGGQETQYF
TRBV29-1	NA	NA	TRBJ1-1	TGCAGCGTTGAAGTGGTTCGGGGTAACACTGAAGCTTTCTTT	CSVEVVRGNTEAFF
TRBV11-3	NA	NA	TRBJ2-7	TGTGCCAGCAGCCAAGGCACGGGATCCATAGCCTACGAGCAGTACTTC	CASSQGTGSIAYEQYF
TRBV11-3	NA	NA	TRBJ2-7	TGTGCCAGCAGCTTATATTTCCCCCCCCCGGCTCAGTACGAGCAGTACTTC	CASSLYFPPPAQYEQYF